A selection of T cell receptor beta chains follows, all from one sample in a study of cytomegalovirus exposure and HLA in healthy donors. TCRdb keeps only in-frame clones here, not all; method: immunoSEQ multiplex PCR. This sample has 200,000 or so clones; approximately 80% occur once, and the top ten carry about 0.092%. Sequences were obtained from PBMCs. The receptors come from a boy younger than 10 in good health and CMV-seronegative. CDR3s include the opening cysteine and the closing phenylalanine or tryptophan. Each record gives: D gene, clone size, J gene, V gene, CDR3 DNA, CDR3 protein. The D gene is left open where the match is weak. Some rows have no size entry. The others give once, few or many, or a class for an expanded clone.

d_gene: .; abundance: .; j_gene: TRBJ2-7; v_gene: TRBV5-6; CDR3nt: TGTGCCAGCAGCTTCGTTTACGGGGACGAGCAGTACTTC; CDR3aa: CASSFVYGDEQYF
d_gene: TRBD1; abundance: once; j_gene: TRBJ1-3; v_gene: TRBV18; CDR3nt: TGTGCCAGCTCATTGGACAGGGGGAACGGAAACACCATATATTTT; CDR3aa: CASSLDRGNGNTIYF
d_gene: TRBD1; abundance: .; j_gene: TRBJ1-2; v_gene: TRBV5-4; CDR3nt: TGTGCCAGCAGCTTGGCCCCGGACAGGGGAAACGACACCTTC; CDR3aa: CASSLAPDRGNDTF
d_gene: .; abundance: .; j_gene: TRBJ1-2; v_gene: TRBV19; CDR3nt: TGTGCTTTCTCGGGGGGCTACACCTTC; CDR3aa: CAFSGGYTF
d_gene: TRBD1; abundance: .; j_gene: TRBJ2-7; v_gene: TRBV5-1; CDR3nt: TGCGCCAGCAGCCAGGGGGACTACGAGCAGTACTTC; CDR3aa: CASSQGDYEQYF
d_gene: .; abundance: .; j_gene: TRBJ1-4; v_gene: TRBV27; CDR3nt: TGTGCCAGCAGCCAGGTCGGGGTGCCTGAAAAACTGTTTTTT; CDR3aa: CASSQVGVPEKLFF
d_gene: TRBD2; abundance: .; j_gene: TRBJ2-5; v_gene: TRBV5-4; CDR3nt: TGTGCCAGCAGCTTGGATCTAGCGGGTAGCCAAGAGACCCAGTACTTC; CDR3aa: CASSLDLAGSQETQYF
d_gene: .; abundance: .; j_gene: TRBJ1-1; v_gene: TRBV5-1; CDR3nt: TGCGCCAGCAGCTTGGATGTATCGGGGGGTTACACTGAAGCTTTCTTT; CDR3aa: CASSLDVSGGYTEAFF
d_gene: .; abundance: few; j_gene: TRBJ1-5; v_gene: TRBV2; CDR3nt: TGTGCCAGCAGTGAAGTCGGGAAGCTCCCTCAGCCCCAGCATTTT; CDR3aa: CASSEVGKLPQPQHF
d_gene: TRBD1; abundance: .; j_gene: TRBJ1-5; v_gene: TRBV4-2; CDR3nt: TGTGCCAGCAGTTTAGAACAGGGGACCGGGCAGCCCCAGCATTTT; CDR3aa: CASSLEQGTGQPQHF
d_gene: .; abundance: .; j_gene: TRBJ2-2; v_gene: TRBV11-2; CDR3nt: TGTGCCAGCAGCTTAGGGCAGGACACCGGGGAGCTGTTTTTT; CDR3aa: CASSLGQDTGELFF
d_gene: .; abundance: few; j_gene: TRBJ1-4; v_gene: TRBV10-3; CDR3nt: TGTGCCATCAGTGGGGGGGGCGATGAAAAACTGTTTTTT; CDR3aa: CAISGGGDEKLFF
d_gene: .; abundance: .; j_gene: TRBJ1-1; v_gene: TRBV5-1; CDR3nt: TGCGCCAGCAGCTTGGAGGGGTTAGACACTGAAGCTTTCTTT; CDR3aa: CASSLEGLDTEAFF
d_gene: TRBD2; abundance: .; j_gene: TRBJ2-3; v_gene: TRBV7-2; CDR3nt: TGTGCCAGCAGCCCGGGACTAGCGGAGGCAGATACGCAGTATTTT; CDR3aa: CASSPGLAEADTQYF
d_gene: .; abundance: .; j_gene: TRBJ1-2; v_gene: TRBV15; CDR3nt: TGTGCCACCAGCAGAGGGGGGGGTGGACGGGGTTTCTATGGCTACACCTTC; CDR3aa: CATSRGGGGRGFYGYTF
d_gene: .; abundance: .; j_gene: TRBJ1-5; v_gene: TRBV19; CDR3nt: TGTGCCAGTAGGATCGGGGGGCTCGGCAATCAGCCCCAGCATTTT; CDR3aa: CASRIGGLGNQPQHF
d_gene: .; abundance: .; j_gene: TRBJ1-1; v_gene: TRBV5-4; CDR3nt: TGTGCCAGCAGCGGCCGGGTGAACACTGAAGCTTTCTTT; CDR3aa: CASSGRVNTEAFF
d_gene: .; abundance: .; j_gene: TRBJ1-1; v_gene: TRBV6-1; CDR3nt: TGTGCCAGCAGTGAAGAGGGGGTTTACCTTGAAGCTTTCTTT; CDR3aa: CASSEEGVYLEAFF
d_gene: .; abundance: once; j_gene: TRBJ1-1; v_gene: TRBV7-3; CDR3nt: TGTGCCAGCAGGTTGGACAGTTGGGACACTGAAGCTTTCTTT; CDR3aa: CASRLDSWDTEAFF
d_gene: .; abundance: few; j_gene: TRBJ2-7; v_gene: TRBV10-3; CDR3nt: TGTGCCATCAGTGACAGGCGTTACGAGCAGTACTTC; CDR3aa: CAISDRRYEQYF
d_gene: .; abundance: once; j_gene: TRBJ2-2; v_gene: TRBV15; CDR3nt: TGTGCCACCAGCTGCCTGTCGACGGGACTCCCTTGTGGTAACACCGGGGAGCTGTTTTTT; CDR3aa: CATSCLSTGLPCGNTGELFF
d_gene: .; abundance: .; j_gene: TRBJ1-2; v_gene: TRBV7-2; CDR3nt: TGTGCCAGCAGCTCCTTGTATGGCTACACCTTC; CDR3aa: CASSSLYGYTF
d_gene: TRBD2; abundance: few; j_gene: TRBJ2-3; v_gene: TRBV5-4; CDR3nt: TGTGCCAGCAGCGTTGTTAGCGGGGGGGCCAGAGATACGCAGTATTTT; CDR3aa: CASSVVSGGARDTQYF
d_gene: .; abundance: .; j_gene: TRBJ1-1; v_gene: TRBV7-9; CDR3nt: TGTGCCAGCAGCTTAGACACATACACTGAAGCTTTCTTT; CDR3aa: CASSLDTYTEAFF
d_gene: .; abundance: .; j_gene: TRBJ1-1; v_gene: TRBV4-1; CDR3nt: TGCGCCAGCAGCCGAAATGCTGGGCCTGAAGCTTTCTTT; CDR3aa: CASSRNAGPEAFF
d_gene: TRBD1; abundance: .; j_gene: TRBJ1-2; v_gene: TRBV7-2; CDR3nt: TGTGCCAGCAGCGGCAGACAGGGTAAAGCTAACTATGGCTACACCTTC; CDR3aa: CASSGRQGKANYGYTF
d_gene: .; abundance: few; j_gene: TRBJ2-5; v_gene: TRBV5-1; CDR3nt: TGCGCCAGCAGCTTGGCAACCGGGGGAAGGGAGACCCAGTACTTC; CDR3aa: CASSLATGGRETQYF
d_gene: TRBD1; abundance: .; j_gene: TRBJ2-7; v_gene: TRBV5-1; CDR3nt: TGCGCCAGCAGCTTGGCTGCAGGGGGCTACGAGCAGTACTTC; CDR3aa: CASSLAAGGYEQYF
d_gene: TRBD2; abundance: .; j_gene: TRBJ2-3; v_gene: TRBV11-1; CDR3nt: TGTGCCAGCAGCTCACTAGCGGGGGGGGGCACAGATACGCAGTATTTT; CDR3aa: CASSSLAGGGTDTQYF
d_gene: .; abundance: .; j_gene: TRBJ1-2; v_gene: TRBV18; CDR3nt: TGTGCCAGCTCACCACCCTGGGGCGGCTATGGCTACACCTTC; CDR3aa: CASSPPWGGYGYTF
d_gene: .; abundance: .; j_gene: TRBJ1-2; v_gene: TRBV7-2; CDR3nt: TGTGCCAGCAGCTTAGGAGGCACTACTATCTATGGCTACACCTTC; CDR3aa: CASSLGGTTIYGYTF
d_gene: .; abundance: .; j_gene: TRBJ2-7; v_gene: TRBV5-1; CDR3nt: TGCGCCAGCAGCTTTTTCGGGGAACTTGTCTACGAGCAGTACTTC; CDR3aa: CASSFFGELVYEQYF
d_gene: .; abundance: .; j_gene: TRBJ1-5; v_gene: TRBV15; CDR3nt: TGTGCCACCAGCGGGAGACGGAATCAGCCCCAGCATTTT; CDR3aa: CATSGRRNQPQHF
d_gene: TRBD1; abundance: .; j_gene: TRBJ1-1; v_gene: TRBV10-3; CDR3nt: TGTGCCACAGGGGATGCAGGGGGCAAGACTGAAGCTTTCTTT; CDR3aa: CATGDAGGKTEAFF
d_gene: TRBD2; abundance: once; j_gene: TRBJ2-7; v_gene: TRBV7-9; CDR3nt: TGTGCCAGCAGCTTAGAGCGGGGGGAGCAGTACTTC; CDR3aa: CASSLERGEQYF
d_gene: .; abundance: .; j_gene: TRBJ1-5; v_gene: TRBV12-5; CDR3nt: TGTGCTAGTGGTTTGGCCCCACAGACAGGAGTTGATCAGCCCCAGCATTTT; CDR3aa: CASGLAPQTGVDQPQHF
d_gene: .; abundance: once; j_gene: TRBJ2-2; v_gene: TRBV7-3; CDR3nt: TGTGCCAGCAGCTTAAACGGAGGCGCCGGGGAGCTGTTTTTT; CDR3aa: CASSLNGGAGELFF
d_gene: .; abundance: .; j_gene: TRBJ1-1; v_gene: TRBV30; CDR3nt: TGTGCCTGGAGTGGACACGCGGGCACTGAAGCTTTCTTT; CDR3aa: CAWSGHAGTEAFF
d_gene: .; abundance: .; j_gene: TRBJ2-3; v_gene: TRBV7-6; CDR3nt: TGTGCCAGCAGCTTCTCAGCAGATACGCAGTATTTT; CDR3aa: CASSFSADTQYF
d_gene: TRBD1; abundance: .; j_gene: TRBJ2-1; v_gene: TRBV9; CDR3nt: TGTGCCAGCAGCGTCGGGACAGGGGCCTACAATGAGCAGTTCTTC; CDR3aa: CASSVGTGAYNEQFF
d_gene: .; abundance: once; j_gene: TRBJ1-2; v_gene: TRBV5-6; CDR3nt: TGTGCCAGCAGCTTTTCACAAATGGACTATGGCTACACCTTC; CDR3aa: CASSFSQMDYGYTF
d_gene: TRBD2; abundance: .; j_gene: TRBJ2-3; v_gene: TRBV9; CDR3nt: TGTGCCAGCAGCGCCCCTAGCGGGGGAGGCACAGATACGCAGTATTTT; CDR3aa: CASSAPSGGGTDTQYF
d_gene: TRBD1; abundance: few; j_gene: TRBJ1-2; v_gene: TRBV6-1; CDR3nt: TGTGCCACCCGACAGGGGGCGAACTATGGCTACACCTTC; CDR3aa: CATRQGANYGYTF
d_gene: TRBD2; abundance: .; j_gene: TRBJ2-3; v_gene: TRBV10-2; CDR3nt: TGCGCCAGCAGCCTAGCGGGGTACACAGATACGCAGTATTTT; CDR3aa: CASSLAGYTDTQYF
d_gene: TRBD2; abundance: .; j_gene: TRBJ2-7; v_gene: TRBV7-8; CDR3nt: TGTGCCAGCAGCTTACGTCCGGGGCTAGCGGGGGAGTATAGGGAGCAGTACTTC; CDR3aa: CASSLRPGLAGEYREQYF
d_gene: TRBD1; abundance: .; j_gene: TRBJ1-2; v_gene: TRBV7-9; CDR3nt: TGTGCCAGCAGCTTAGTAGGACAGGACTATGGCTACACCTTC; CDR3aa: CASSLVGQDYGYTF
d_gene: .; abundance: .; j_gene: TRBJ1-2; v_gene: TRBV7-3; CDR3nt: TGTGCCAGCAGCCTGGGGGAGGGTAAGGGCTACACCTTC; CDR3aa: CASSLGEGKGYTF
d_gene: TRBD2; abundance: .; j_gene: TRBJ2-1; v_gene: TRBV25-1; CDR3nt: TGTGCCAGCAGTGAACCTCTAGCGGGGGGGCGAAATGAGCAGTTCTTC; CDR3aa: CASSEPLAGGRNEQFF